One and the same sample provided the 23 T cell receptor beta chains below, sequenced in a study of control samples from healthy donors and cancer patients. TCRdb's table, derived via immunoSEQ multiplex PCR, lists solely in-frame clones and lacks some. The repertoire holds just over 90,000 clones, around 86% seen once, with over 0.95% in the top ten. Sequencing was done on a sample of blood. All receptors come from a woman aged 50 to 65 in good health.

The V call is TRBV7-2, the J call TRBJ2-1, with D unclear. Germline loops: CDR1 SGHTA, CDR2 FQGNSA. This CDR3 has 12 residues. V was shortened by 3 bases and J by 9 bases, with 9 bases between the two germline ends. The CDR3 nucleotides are TGTGCCAGCAGCTTGATCCTCCCTGAGCAGTTCTTC. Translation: CASSLILPEQFF. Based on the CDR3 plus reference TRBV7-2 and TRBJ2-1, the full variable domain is GAGVSQSPSNKVTEKGKDVELRCDPISGHTALYWYRQSLGQGLEFLIYFQGNSAPDKSGLPSDRFSAERTGGSVSTLTIQRTQQEDSAVYLCASSLILPEQFFGPGTRLTVL.

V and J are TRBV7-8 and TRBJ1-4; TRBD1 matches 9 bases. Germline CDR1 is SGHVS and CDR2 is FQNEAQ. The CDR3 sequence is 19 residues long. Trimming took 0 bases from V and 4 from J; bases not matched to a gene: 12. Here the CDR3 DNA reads TGTGCCAGCAGCTTAGCAAGGTGGTGGGACAGGGTGTTTAATGAAAAACTGTTTTTT. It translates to CASSLARWWDRVFNEKLFF.

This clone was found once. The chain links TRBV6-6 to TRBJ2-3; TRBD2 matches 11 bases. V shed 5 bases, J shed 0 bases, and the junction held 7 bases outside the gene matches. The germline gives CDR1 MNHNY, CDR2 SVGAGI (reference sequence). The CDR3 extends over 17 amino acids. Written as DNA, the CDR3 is TGTGCCAGCAGTCGGGCGTGGACTAGCGGGAGCACAGATACGCAGTATTTT. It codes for CASSRAWTSGSTDTQYF.

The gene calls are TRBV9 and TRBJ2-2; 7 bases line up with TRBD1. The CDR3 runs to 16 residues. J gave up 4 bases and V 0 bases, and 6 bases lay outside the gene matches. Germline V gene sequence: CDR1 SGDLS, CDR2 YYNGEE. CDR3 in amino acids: CASSVGNRGATGELFF. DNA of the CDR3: TGTGCCAGCAGCGTAGGGAACAGGGGAGCCACCGGGGAGCTGTTTTTT.

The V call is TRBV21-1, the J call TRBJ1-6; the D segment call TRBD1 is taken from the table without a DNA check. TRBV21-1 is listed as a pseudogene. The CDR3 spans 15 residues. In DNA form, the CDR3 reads TGTGCCAGCAGTTGCGGGACAGATTGGAATTCACCCCTCCACTTT. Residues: CASSCGTDWNSPLHF.

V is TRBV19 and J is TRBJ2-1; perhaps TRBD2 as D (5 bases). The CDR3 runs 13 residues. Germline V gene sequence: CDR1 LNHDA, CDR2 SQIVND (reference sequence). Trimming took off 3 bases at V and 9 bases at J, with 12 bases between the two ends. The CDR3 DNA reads TGTGCCAGTAGTATTAGCTTGGGAGCTGAGCAGTTCTTC. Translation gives CASSISLGAEQFF.

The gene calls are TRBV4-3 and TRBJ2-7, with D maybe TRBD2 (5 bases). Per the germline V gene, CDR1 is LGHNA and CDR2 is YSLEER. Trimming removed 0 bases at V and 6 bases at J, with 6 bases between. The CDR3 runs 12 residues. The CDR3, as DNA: TGCGCCAGCAGCCAAGAGGCGGGCGAGCAGTACTTC. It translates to CASSQEAGEQYF.

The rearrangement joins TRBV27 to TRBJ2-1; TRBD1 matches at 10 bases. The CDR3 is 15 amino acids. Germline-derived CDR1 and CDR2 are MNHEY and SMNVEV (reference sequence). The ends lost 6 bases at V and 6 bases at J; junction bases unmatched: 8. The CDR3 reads CASSSGQGVTNEQFF. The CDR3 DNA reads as TGTGCCAGCAGCAGTGGACAGGGGGTCACCAATGAGCAGTTCTTC.

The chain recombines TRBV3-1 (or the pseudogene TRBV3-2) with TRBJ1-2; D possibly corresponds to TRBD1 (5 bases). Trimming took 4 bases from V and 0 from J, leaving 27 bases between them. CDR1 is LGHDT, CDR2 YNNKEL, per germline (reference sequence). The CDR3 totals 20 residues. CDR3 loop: CASSPIYTGTSRSSNYGYTF. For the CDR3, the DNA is TGTGCCAGCAGCCCAATTTACACTGGGACGTCAAGATCCTCTAACTATGGCTACACCTTC.

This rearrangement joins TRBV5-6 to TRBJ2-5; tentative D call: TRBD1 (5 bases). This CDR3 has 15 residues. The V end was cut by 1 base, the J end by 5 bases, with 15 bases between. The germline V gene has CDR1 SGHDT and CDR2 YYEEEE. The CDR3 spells CASSLRQLGQETQYF. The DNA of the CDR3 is TGTGCCAGCAGCTTGCGGCAGTTGGGGCAGGAGACCCAGTACTTC. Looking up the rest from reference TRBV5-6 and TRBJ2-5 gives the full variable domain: DAGVTQSPTHLIKTRGQQVTLRCSPKSGHDTVSWYQQALGQGPQFIFQYYEEEERQRGNFPDRFSGHQFPNYSSELNVNALLLGDSALYLCASSLRQLGQETQYFGPGTRLLVL.

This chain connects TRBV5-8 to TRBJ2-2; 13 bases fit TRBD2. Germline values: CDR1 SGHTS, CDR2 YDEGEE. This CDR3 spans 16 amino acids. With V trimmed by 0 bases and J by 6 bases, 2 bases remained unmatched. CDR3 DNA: TGTGCCAGCAGCTTGGGGACTAGCGGGGGCCCCGGGGAGCTGTTTTTT. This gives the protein CASSLGTSGGPGELFF. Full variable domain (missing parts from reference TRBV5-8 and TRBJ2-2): EAGVTQSPTHLIKTRGQQATLRCSPISGHTSVYWYQQALGLGLQFLLWYDEGEERNRGNFPPRFSGRQFPNYSSELNVNALELEDSALYLCASSLGTSGGPGELFFGEGSRLTVL.

The CDR3 reads CASSPANTEAFF. DNA for the CDR3: TGTGCCTCCTCCCCGGCGAACACTGAAGCTTTCTTT. This chain uses TRBV13 with TRBJ1-1, with D hard to call. V lost 11 bases and J 1 base, leaving 11 bases between the germline ends. CDR3 length: 12 residues. Germline V gene lookup returns CDR1 PRHDT and CDR2 FYEKMQ (reference sequence).

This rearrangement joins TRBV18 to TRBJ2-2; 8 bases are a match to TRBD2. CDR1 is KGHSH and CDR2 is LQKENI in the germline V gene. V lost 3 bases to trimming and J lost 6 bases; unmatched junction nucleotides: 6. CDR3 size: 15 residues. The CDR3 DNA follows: TGTGCCAGCTCACCGAGCGGGAGCAGCTCCGGGGAGCTGTTTTTT. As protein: CASSPSGSSSGELFF.

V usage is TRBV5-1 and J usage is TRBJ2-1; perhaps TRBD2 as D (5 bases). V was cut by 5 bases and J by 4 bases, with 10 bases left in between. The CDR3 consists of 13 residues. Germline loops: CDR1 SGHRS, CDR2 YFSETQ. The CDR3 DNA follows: TGCGCCAGCAGACGGGAAACGTACAATGAGCAGTTCTTC. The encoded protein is CASRRETYNEQFF.

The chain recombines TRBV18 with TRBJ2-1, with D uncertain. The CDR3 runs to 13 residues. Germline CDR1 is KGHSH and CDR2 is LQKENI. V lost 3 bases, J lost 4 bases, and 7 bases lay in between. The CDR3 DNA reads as TGTGCCAGCTCACCCGACTTATACAATGAGCAGTTCTTC. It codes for CASSPDLYNEQFF. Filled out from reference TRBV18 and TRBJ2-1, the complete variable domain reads NAGVMQNPRHLVRRRGQEARLRCSPMKGHSHVYWYRQLPEEGLKFMVYLQKENIIDESGMPKERFSAEFPKEGPSILRIQQVVRGDSAAYFCASSPDLYNEQFFGPGTRLTVL.

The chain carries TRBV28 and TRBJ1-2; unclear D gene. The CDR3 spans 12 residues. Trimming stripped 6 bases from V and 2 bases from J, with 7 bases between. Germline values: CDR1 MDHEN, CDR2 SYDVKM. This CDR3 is CASRSGNYGYTF. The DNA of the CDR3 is TGTGCCAGCAGATCGGGGAACTATGGCTACACCTTC.

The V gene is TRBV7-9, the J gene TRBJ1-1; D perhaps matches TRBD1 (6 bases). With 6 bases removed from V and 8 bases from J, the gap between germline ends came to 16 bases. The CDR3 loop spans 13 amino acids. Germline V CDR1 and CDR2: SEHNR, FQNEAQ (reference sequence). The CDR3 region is CASSSFRGGEAFF. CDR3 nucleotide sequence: TGTGCCAGCAGTTCCTTTAGGGGGGGAGAAGCTTTCTTT.

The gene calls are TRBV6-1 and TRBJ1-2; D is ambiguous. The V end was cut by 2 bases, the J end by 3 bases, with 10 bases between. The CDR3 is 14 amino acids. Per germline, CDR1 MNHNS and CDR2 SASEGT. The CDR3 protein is CASSEIELDYGYTF. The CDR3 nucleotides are TGTGCCAGCAGTGAAATAGAGTTGGACTATGGCTACACCTTC.

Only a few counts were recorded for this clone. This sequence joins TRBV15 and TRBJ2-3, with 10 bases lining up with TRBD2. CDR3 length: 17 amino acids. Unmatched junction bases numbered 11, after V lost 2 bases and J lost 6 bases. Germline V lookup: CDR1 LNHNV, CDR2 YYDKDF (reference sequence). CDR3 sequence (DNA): TGTGCCACCAGCAGATTCGCAGGAGCGGGAGGGGTGGATACGCAGTATTTT. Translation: CATSRFAGAGGVDTQYF. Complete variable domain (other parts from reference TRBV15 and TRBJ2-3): DAMVIQNPRYQVTQFGKPVTLSCSQTLNHNVMYWYQQKSSQAPKLLFHYYDKDFNNEADTPDNFQSRRPNTSFCFLDIRSPGLGDTAMYLCATSRFAGAGGVDTQYFGPGTRLTVL.

CDR3: CASRESSSYNSPLHF. DNA for the CDR3: TGTGCCAGCAGGGAGTCTAGCTCCTATAATTCACCCCTCCACTTT. The V and J genes are TRBV6-6 and TRBJ1-6; D remains ambiguous. Germline V gene sequence: CDR1 MNHNY, CDR2 SVGAGI (reference sequence). V was shortened by 6 bases and J by 0 bases, with 9 bases between the two germline ends. There are 15 residues in the CDR3.

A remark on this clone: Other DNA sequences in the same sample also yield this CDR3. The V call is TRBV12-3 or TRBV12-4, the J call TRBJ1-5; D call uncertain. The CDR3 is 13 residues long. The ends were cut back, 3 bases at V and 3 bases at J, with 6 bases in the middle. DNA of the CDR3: TGTGCCAGCAGTTTGGATAACAATCAGCCCCAGCATTTT. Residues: CASSLDNNQPQHF.

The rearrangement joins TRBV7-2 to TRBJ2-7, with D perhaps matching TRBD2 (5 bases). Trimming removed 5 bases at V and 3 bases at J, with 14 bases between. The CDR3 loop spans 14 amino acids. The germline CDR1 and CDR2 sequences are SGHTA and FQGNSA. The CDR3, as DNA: TGTGCCAGCAGCCCCCAAGGAGGTTTCTACGAGCAGTACTTC. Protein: CASSPQGGFYEQYF.

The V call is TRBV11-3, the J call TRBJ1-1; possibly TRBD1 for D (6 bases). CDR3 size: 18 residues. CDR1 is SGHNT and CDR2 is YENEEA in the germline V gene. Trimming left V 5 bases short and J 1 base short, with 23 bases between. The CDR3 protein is CASSHSGLMGQSNTEAFF. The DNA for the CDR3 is TGTGCCAGCAGCCACAGTGGGCTAATGGGACAATCGAACACTGAAGCTTTCTTT.